These T cell receptor beta chains were read from a single sample in a study of preoperative IRX-2 immunotherapy in early breast cancer. Sequencing used immunoSEQ multiplex PCR; TCRdb keeps in-frame clones, though not all of them. The sample carries some 19,000 clones, 70% to 90% recorded once. The input for sequencing was lymph node tissue, taken after IRX-2 immunotherapy. These receptors were collected from a human donor with breast cancer. CDR3s include the opening cysteine and the closing phenylalanine or tryptophan. A D gene is named only where the DNA matches it firmly. For some rows the clone size is stated as once, few or many, or as a class when expanded; others skip it.

.	TRBJ1-2	18	.	TRBV18	TGTGCCAGCTCACCTCCCTCCCGATTGATCTCGGCCCTTTATGGCTACACCTTC	CASSPPSRLISALYGYTF
.	TRBJ2-7	13	.	TRBV6-7	TGTGCCAGCACCCCATCAGGGTCCTACGAGCAGTACTTC	CASTPSGSYEQYF
.	TRBJ2-3	14	.	TRBV28	TGTGCCAGCAGTTTATGGGGCGGGGACGGGGCGCAGTATTTT	CASSLWGGDGAQYF
.	TRBJ1-1	14	.	TRBV19	TGTGCCAGTAGTATAGAAGTCTCGAACACTGAAGCTTTCTTT	CASSIEVSNTEAFF
TRBD1	TRBJ1-4	14	.	TRBV5-1	TGCGCCAGCAGCTTGGGACAGGGAGATGAAAAACTGTTTTTT	CASSLGQGDEKLFF
TRBD1	TRBJ1-2	13	.	TRBV7-4	TGTGCCAGCAGCTTTGAGGGGGCAGATGGCTACACCTTC	CASSFEGADGYTF
.	TRBJ2-7	15	few	TRBV19	TGTGCCAGTAGTAACGCTCAAGCGATTATCTACGAGCAGTACTTC	CASSNAQAIIYEQYF
TRBD1	TRBJ1-6	14	.	TRBV30	TGTGCCTGGAGTGGGACAGGGGATAATTCACCCCTCCACTTT	CAWSGTGDNSPLHF
TRBD1	TRBJ1-5	14	.	TRBV6-8	TGTGCCATCAGCCCGGGACAGGGTAATCAGCCCCAGCATTTT	CAISPGQGNQPQHF
.	TRBJ1-6	14	.	TRBV30	TGTGCCTGGGAATCGGGGGGCCCTGGTTCACCCCTCCACTTT	CAWESGGPGSPLHF
.	TRBJ2-7	14	.	TRBV18	TGTGCCAGCTCACCATCAGGGGCCGCCTACGAGCAGTACTTC	CASSPSGAAYEQYF
.	TRBJ2-7	16	.	TRBV15	TGTGCCACCAGCAGAGATCTAGGAGGTTTGAGCTACGAGCAGTACTTC	CATSRDLGGLSYEQYF
TRBD1	TRBJ2-1	16	.	TRBV18	TGTGCCAGCTCACCCTACCAGGGGGTGTTGGACAATGAGCAGTTCTTC	CASSPYQGVLDNEQFF
TRBD2	TRBJ2-1	16	.	TRBV5-1	TGCGCCAGCAGCCAAGAGTTAGCGGGGGGGCCTAGTGAGCAGTTCTTC	CASSQELAGGPSEQFF
.	TRBJ1-5	16	.	TRBV6-8	TGTGCCAGCAGTTACTCGGGGGGGCGGCTCAATCAGCCCCAGCATTTT	CASSYSGGRLNQPQHF
TRBD1	TRBJ2-2	14	.	TRBV6-8	TGTGCCAGCCATAGGGGGCCTAACACCGGGGAGCTGTTTTTT	CASHRGPNTGELFF
.	TRBJ2-2	14	.	TRBV12-5	TGTGCTAGTGGTTTGGTGGCCTACACCGGGGAGCTGTTTTTT	CASGLVAYTGELFF